The 15 T cell receptor beta chains in this list originate from one sample, sequenced in a study of beta chain features in type 1 diabetes. Study findings and constraints: Type 1 diabetes patients had moderately but significantly shorter TCRB CDR3s in all four CD4+ subsets.

The authors reverse transcribed all of the isolated RNA, so sequencing captured expressed TCRB transcripts. Some clones are missing from TCRdb's copy, which holds only in-frame ones; the method was immunoSEQ multiplex PCR. The sample lists more than 95,000 clones; 15% to 20% were seen once. Antigens of these TCRs are unknown. Sequenced input: central memory CD4+ T cells from blood. The receptors were sampled from a man between 18 and 29 years old with type 1 diabetes.

This clone was seen a handful of times. The gene calls are TRBV7-2 and TRBJ2-2, with TRBD2 matching over 7 bases. This CDR3 contains 16 residues. The germline CDR1 and CDR2 sequences are SGHTA and FQGNSA. Germline trimming cut 1 base from V and 6 bases from J; bases unmatched to any gene: 8. The CDR3 protein is CASSLVAGNSAGELFF. The DNA of the CDR3 is TGTGCCAGCAGCTTAGTAGCGGGCAACAGTGCCGGGGAGCTGTTTTTT.

This clone turned up a few times. The chain recombines TRBV6-5 with TRBJ2-7; 7 nucleotides line up with TRBD2. The CDR3 extends over 14 amino acids. V dropped 6 bases and J dropped 2; count of bases not matched to a gene: 7. The germline CDR1 and CDR2 sequences are MNHEY and SVGAGI. The CDR3 sequence: CASSPGGNPYEQYF. Here the CDR3 DNA reads TGTGCCAGCAGCCCGGGGGGAAACCCCTACGAGCAGTACTTC.

This chain joins TRBV28 and TRBJ1-2; a possible D gene is TRBD1 (6 bases). The CDR3 extends over 13 amino acids. CDR1 MDHEN and CDR2 SYDVKM come from the germline V gene. Trimming removed 7 bases at V and 8 bases at J, with 17 bases between. The CDR3 loop reads CASIPSGQRGYTF. In DNA form, the CDR3 reads TGTGCCAGCATCCCCAGCGGACAGCGAGGCTACACCTTC.

This clone was found many times. The rearrangement links TRBV7-2 to TRBJ2-7, with D hard to call. V lost 3 bases and J lost 5, with 5 bases in between. CDR1 and CDR2 from the germline V gene are SGHTA and FQGNSA. This CDR3 has 11 residues. Here the CDR3 DNA reads TGTGCCAGCAGCTTTATCAACGAGCAGTACTTC. It translates to CASSFINEQYF.

This clone was recorded a few times. J is TRBJ1-4 and V is TRBV11-2; D is perhaps TRBD1 (6 bases). Germline CDR1 reads SGHAT; CDR2 reads FQNNGV. Trimming cost V 5 bases and J 8 bases, with 24 bases left between them. CDR3 length equals 17 residues. The CDR3 coding sequence is TGTGCCAGCAGCACAGGGCAGGTGACGGGACTACACGAAAAACTGTTTTTT. It codes for CASSTGQVTGLHEKLFF.

The chain links TRBV28 to TRBJ2-1, with TRBD2 matching 12 bases. Germline-derived CDR1 and CDR2 are MDHEN and SYDVKM. With 3 bases clipped from V and 6 bases from J, the junction kept 6 bases outside the gene matches. This CDR3 spans 16 amino acids. CDR3 coding DNA: TGTGCCAGCAGTTTCAAGACTAGCGGGAGAATCAATGAGCAGTTCTTC. This sequence encodes CASSFKTSGRINEQFF.

This clone was found many times. The V and J genes are TRBV29-1 and TRBJ2-2, with D maybe TRBD1 (6 bases). This CDR3 has 14 residues. V dropped 7 bases and J dropped 5 bases, with 17 bases sitting between them. Germline V CDR1 and CDR2: SQVTM, ANQGSEA. This chain's CDR3 is CSAAPRTATGELFF. DNA for the CDR3: TGCAGCGCCGCGCCCCGGACAGCAACCGGGGAGCTGTTTTTT.

The CDR3 spells CASSPTPGQGTYEQYF. CDR3 coding DNA: TGTGCCAGCTCACCAACGCCGGGACAGGGGACCTACGAGCAGTACTTC. This chain uses TRBV18 with TRBJ2-7; TRBD1 matches at 10 bases. The V gene end was trimmed by 2 bases and the J gene end by 2 bases; junction bases not matched to a gene: 6. Germline V gene data show CDR1 as KGHSH and CDR2 as LQKENI. This CDR3 region has 16 residues.

At least ten counts were recorded for this clone. The rearrangement uses TRBV7-9 and TRBJ2-1; TRBD2 matches 13 bases. Germline loops: CDR1 SEHNR, CDR2 FQNEAQ (reference sequence). The CDR3 is 17 amino acids. Trimming removed 5 bases from V and 7 bases from J; junction bases left unmatched: 11. CDR3 bases: TGTGCCAGCAGCCGGACTAGCGGGAGCGCCGTAGTGAATGAGCAGTTCTTC. Protein sequence: CASSRTSGSAVVNEQFF. The whole variable domain, remainder taken from reference TRBV7-9 and TRBJ2-1, is DTGVSQNPRHKITKRGQNVTFRCDPISEHNRLYWYRQTLGQGPEFLTYFQNEAQLEKSRLLSDRFSAERPKGSFSTLEIQRTEQGDSAMYLCASSRTSGSAVVNEQFFGPGTRLTVL.

The CDR3 region has the DNA TGTGCCAGCAGCGTACCTAGAGGACAGCCTCGAGCTGGCAATGAGCAGTTCTTC. Translation: CASSVPRGQPRAGNEQFF. The chain employs TRBV9 and TRBJ2-1, with D maybe TRBD1 (6 bases). The length of the CDR3 is 18 residues. The V gene's germline CDR1 is SGDLS and CDR2 YYNGEE. V dropped 1 base and J dropped 6 bases, with 23 bases sitting between them.

In this sample, this clone turned up a few times. The V and J genes are TRBV7-2 and TRBJ1-1; D ambiguous. This CDR3 has 13 residues. With 1 base removed from V and 11 bases from J, the gap between germline ends came to 14 bases. Looked up from germline, CDR1 is SGHTA and CDR2 is FQGNSA. CDR3 bases: TGTGCCAGCAGCTTAGAGCGAGGGATTTGGGCTTTCTTT. Amino acids: CASSLERGIWAFF.

This clone was found once. V and J are TRBV6-5 and TRBJ1-1; 7 bases map to TRBD1. V was clipped by 6 bases and J by 6 bases; unmatched bases: 7. The CDR3 extends over 13 amino acids. Looked up from germline, CDR1 is MNHEY and CDR2 is SVGAGI. The CDR3 sequence: CASSYRDSPEAFF. The CDR3, as DNA: TGTGCCAGCAGCTACCGGGACAGCCCTGAAGCTTTCTTT.

This chain uses TRBV2 with TRBJ2-2; TRBD1 might be the D (6 bases). V was clipped by 6 bases and J by 4 bases, with 9 bases between them. The germline V gene has CDR1 SNHLY and CDR2 FYNNEI. This CDR3 is 13 amino acids long. CDR3 coding DNA: TGTGCCAGCAGAAAACAGGGCACCGGGGAGCTGTTTTTT. This encodes CASRKQGTGELFF.

The V gene is TRBV7-2, the J gene TRBJ2-7, with 9 bases matching TRBD2. The junction had 7 bases not matched to a gene; V was cut back by 1 base and J by 0 bases. The CDR3 is 17 residues long. Germline V gene lookup returns CDR1 SGHTA and CDR2 FQGNSA. CDR3 amino acids: CASSLVFSGSSSYEQYF. The CDR3 DNA sequence: TGTGCCAGCAGCTTAGTATTTAGCGGGAGCTCCTCCTACGAGCAGTACTTC.

This clone was found a few times. The chain carries TRBV30 and TRBJ1-4; perhaps TRBD1 as D (6 bases). The CDR3 covers 15 residues. Trimming took off 2 bases at V and 7 bases at J, with 17 bases between the two ends. Germline V gene data show CDR1 as GTSNPN and CDR2 as SVGIG (reference sequence). CDR3 DNA sequence: TGTGCCTGGAGTAAAGGGGGGGCAGGTGGTGAAAAACTGTTTTTT. As protein: CAWSKGGAGGEKLFF.